This T cell receptor beta chain derives from a study of T cells in Graves' hyperthyroidism and ophthalmopathy. Amplification of TCR beta CDR3 regions used RNA as the template. TCR CDR3 underwent first-round RT-PCR with the HTBI primer set. In TCRdb, the multiplex PCR reads were re-called with MiXCR into one record per CDR3 protein. In the table there are about 560,000 distinct CDR3 sequences, 14% of which are singletons. Germline CDR1 SGHRS, CDR2 YFSETQ. The V gene lost 0 bases and the J gene lost 5 bases, with 6 bases spanning the gap. The CDR3 totals 14 residues. Those with hyperthyroidism were 18 to 65 years old, newly diagnosed, and ill for under 2 months. Thyroid ultrasound and orbital computed tomography, with clinical symptoms and serum thyroxine and TRAb, informed diagnoses. Findings and limits, study-wide: In blood, most of the thyroid clonotypes expanded above 0.001 were also present.

This clonotype was counted between two and nine times. Its antigen remains unidentified. The sequenced sample consisted of blood. The receptor comes from a woman between 35 and 50 years old with Graves' hyperthyroidism. The gene calls are TRBV5-1 and TRBJ1-6; no clear D gene. The CDR3 here is CASSLEPNNSPLHF. CDR3 DNA: TGCGCCAGCAGCTTGGAACCTAATAATTCACCCCTCCACTTT. Filled out from reference TRBV5-1 and TRBJ1-6, the complete variable domain reads KAGVTQTPRYLIKTRGQQVTLSCSPISGHRSVSWYQQTPGQGLQFLFEYFSETQRNKGNFPGRFSGRQFSNSRSEMNVSTLELGDSALYLCASSLEPNNSPLHFGNGTRLTVT.